This section outlines one T cell receptor beta chain sequence together with its context. The antigen remains unidentified. The record originates from a study of shared clonotypes between healthy human individuals. Profiling relied on immunoSEQ multiplex PCR, and the TCRdb table lists in-frame clones only, not all of them. This repertoire shows about 110,000 clones, 55% to 70% found once; its top ten account for more than 20%. Regarding the study as a whole: It was observed that 5% to 6.5% of naive CD4 clonotypes were shared across several donors.

Germline CDR1 is WSHSY and CDR2 is SAAADI. The junction had 2 bases not matched to a gene; V was cut back by 1 base and J by 4 bases. The CDR3 length is 14 residues. CD8 memory merged CD45RO+ cells and CCR7-negative CD45RA+ TemRA cells into one population. The TCR was taken from a woman in her 30s in good health. The sequenced sample consisted of memory CD8+ T cells sorted from blood. Subset: CD45RO+ cells pooled with CCR7-negative TemRA cells. This rearrangement joins TRBV10-2 to TRBJ1-2; 8 bases fit TRBD1. This chain's CDR3 is CASSEYGQGYGYTF. DNA of the CDR3: TGCGCCAGCAGTGAGTACGGACAGGGCTATGGCTACACCTTC.